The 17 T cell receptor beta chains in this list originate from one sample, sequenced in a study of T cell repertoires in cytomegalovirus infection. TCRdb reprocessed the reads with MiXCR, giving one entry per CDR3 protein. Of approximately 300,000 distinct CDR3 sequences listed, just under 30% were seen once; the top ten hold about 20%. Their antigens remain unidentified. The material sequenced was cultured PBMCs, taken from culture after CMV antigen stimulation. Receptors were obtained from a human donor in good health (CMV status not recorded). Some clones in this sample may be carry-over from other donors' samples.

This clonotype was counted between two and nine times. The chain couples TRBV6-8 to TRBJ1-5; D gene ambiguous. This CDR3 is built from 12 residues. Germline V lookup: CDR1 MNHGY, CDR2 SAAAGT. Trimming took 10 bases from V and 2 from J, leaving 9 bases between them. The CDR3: CATREGNQPQHF. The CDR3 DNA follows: TGTGCCACCCGGGAGGGCAATCAGCCCCAGCATTTT.

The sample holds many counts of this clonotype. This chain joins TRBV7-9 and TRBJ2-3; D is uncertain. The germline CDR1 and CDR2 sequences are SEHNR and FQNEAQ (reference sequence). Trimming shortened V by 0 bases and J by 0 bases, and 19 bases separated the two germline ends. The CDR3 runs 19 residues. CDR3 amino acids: CASSLAWAAEDLSTDTQYF. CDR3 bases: TGTGCCAGCAGCTTAGCTTGGGCGGCGGAAGATCTTAGCACAGATACGCAGTATTTT. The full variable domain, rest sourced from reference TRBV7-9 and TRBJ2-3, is DTGVSQNPRHKITKRGQNVTFRCDPISEHNRLYWYRQTLGQGPEFLTYFQNEAQLEKSRLLSDRFSAERPKGSFSTLEIQRTEQGDSAMYLCASSLAWAAEDLSTDTQYFGPGTRLTVL.

CDR3 DNA sequence: TGTGCCAGTAGAAGGCGTCATAATGAAAAACTGTTTTTT. Its translation: CASRRRHNEKLFF. The rearrangement links TRBV19 to TRBJ1-4; D remains unclear. Trimming stripped 6 bases from V and 4 bases from J, with 9 bases between. The CDR3 loop spans 13 amino acids. From germline, CDR1 is LNHDA and CDR2 SQIVND (reference sequence).

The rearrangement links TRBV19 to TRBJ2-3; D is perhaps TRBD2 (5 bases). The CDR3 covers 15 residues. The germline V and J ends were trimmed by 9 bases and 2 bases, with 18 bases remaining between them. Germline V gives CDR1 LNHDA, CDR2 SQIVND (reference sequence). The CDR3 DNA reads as TGTGCCAGCGTACCTGGAGGTAGCGACACAGATACGCAGTATTTT. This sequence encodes CASVPGGSDTDTQYF.

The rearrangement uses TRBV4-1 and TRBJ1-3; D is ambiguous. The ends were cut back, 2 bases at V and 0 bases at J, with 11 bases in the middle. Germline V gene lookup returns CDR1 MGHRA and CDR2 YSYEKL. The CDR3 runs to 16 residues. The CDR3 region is CASSQPVKSSGNTIYF. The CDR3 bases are TGCGCCAGCAGCCAACCGGTAAAGAGCTCTGGAAACACCATATATTTT.

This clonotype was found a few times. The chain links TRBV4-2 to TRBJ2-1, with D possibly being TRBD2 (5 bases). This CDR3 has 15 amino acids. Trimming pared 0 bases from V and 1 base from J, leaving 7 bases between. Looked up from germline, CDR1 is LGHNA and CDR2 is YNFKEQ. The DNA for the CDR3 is TGTGCCAGCAGCCAAGAGCGGGCGTCCTACAATGAGCAGTTCTTC. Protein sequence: CASSQERASYNEQFF.

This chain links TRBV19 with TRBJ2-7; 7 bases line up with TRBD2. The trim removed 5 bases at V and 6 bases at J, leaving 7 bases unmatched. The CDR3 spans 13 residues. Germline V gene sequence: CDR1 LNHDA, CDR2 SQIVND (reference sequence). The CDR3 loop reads CASSPQGEGEQYF. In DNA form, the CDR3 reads TGTGCCAGTAGTCCTCAAGGGGAGGGCGAGCAGTACTTC.

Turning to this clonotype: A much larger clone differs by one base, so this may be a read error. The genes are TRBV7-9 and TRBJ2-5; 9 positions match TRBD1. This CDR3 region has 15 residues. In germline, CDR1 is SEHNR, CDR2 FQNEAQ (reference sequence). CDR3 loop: CASSLGQGREETQNF. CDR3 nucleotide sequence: TGTGCCAGCAGCCTAGGACAGGGGCGGGAAGAGACCCAGAACTTC.

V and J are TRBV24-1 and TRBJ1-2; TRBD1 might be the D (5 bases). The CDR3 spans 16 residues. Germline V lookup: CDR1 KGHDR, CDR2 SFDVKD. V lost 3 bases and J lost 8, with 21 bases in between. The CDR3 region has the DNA TGTGCCACCAGTGATACCCTTGACGGCAGGGCCGGGGGCTACACCTTC. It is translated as CATSDTLDGRAGGYTF.

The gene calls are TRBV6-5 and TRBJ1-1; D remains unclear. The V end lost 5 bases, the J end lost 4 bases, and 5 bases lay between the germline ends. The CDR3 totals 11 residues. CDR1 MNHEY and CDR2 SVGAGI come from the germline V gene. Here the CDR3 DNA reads TGTGCCAGCAGTCGGGGCACTGAAGCTTTCTTT. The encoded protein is CASSRGTEAFF.

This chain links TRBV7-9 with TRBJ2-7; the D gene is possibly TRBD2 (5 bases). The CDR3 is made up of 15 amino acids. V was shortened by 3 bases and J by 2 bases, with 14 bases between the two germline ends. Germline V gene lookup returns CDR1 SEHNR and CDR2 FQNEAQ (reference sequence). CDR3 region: CASSFDTSVAYEQYF. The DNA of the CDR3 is TGTGCCAGCAGCTTCGATACTAGTGTAGCCTACGAGCAGTACTTC.

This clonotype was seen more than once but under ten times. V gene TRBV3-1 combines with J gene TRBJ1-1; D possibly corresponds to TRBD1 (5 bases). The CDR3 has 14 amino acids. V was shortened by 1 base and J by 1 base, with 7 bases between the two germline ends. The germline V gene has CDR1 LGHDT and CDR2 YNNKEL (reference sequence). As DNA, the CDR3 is TGTGCCAGCAGCCAAGCGGGGCCGAACACTGAAGCTTTCTTT. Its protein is CASSQAGPNTEAFF.

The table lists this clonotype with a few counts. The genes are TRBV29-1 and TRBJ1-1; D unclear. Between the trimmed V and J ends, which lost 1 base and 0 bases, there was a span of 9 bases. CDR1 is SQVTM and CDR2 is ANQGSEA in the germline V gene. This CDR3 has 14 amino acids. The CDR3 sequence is CSVEGRFMNTEAFF. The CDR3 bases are TGCAGCGTTGAAGGGAGATTTATGAACACTGAAGCTTTCTTT.

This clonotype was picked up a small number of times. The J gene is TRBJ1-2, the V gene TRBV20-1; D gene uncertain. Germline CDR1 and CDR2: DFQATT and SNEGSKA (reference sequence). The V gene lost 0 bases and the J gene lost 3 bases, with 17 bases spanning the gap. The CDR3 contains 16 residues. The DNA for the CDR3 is TGCAGTGCTAGAGACGGCCGTGTATCCTGGGACTATGGCTACACCTTC. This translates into CSARDGRVSWDYGYTF.

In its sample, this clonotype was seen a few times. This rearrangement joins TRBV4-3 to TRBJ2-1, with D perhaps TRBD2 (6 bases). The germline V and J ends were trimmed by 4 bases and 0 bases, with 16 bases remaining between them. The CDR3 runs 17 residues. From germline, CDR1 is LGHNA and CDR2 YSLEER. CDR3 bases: TGCGCCAGCAGCCCCTTAAGCGGGCATGTCTCCTACAATGAGCAGTTCTTC. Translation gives CASSPLSGHVSYNEQFF.

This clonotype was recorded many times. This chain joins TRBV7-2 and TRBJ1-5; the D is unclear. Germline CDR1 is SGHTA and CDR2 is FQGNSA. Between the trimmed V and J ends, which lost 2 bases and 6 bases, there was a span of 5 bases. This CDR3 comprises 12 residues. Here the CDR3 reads CASSLWRQPQHF. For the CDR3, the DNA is TGTGCCAGCAGCTTATGGCGTCAGCCCCAGCATTTT.

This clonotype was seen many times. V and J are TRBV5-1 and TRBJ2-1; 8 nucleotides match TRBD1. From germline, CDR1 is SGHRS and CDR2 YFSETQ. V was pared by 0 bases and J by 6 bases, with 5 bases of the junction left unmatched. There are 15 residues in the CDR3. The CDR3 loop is CASSLGQGIINEQFF. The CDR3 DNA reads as TGCGCCAGCAGCTTGGGACAGGGGATTATCAATGAGCAGTTCTTC.